These 22 T cell receptor beta chains share one sample of origin, sequenced in a study of T cells in Graves' hyperthyroidism and ophthalmopathy (dated by TCRdb to about 2019). Libraries were prepared through multiplex PCR. The run used an Illumina HiSeq 2000. The TCR beta CDR3 regions were amplified from RNA transcripts. For the first round of RT-PCR on the TCR CDR3, the HTBI primer set was used together with the Qiagen OneStep RT-PCR kit. TCRdb reanalyzed the raw reads on its own, using fastp at Q25 for trimming and MiXCR for clone calling, and kept in-frame beta chains. Rows with one shared CDR3 protein collapse into an entry with the most common genes and DNA. Here the sample has 530,000 or so distinct CDR3 sequences; about a sixth occur a single time. The top ten clones comprise 17% of the sample. Specimen: blood. All receptors come from a woman in her late teens or twenties with Graves' ophthalmopathy.

The rearrangement links TRBV2 to TRBJ2-7, with 14 bases identical to TRBD2. With V trimmed by 3 bases and J by 5 bases, 0 bases remained unmatched. The CDR3 length is 14 residues. CDR1 and CDR2 from the germline V gene are SNHLY and FYNNEI. CDR3 in amino acids: CASSEGLAGDEQYF. DNA of the CDR3: TGTGCCAGCAGTGAGGGACTAGCGGGAGACGAGCAGTACTTC.

Many counts were recorded for this clonotype. The V gene is TRBV10-3, the J gene TRBJ2-7; 7 bases align to TRBD1. Trimming cost V 2 bases and J 2 bases; bases outside gene matches: 12. The CDR3 contains 17 residues. CDR1 and CDR2 from the germline V gene are ENHRY and SYGVKD. CDR3 sequence (DNA): TGTGCCATCAGTGAGCCAGGCTCCGGGGACAGCCCCTACGAGCAGTACTTC. Translation gives CAISEPGSGDSPYEQYF.

At least ten counts were recorded for this clonotype. This chain connects TRBV2 to TRBJ2-1; 9 bases match TRBD2. CDR3 length: 16 amino acids. In germline, CDR1 is SNHLY, CDR2 FYNNEI. V trimming: 11 bases; J trimming: 0 bases; junction bases outside the gene matches: 11. The chain's CDR3 is CAHDEKAGGSYNEQFF. The CDR3 region has the DNA TGTGCCCACGATGAGAAAGCGGGGGGCTCCTACAATGAGCAGTTCTTC.

This clonotype was counted ten times or more. The rearrangement links TRBV4-1 to TRBJ2-7, with a tentative D call TRBD1 (5 bases). The CDR3 extends over 15 amino acids. V lost 1 base and J lost 5, with 15 bases in between. The germline gives CDR1 MGHRA, CDR2 YSYEKL. In nucleotides, the CDR3 is TGCGCCAGCAGCCAAGTCCAGGGAACTCCCCACGAGCAGTACTTC. Translated, it gives CASSQVQGTPHEQYF.

In its sample, this clonotype was seen many times. The chain recombines TRBV7-9 with TRBJ2-7, with a possible D match to TRBD1 (6 bases). Germline CDR1 reads SEHNR; CDR2 reads FQNEAQ (reference sequence). The CDR3 has 14 residues. Between the trimmed V and J ends, which lost 2 bases and 6 bases, there was a span of 14 bases. The CDR3 DNA reads TGTGCCAGCAGCTTAAAGGGACAACCACGCGAGCAGTACTTC. Protein sequence: CASSLKGQPREQYF.

The rearrangement joins TRBV19 to TRBJ1-2, with D tentatively TRBD1 (5 bases). Germline CDR1 reads LNHDA; CDR2 reads SQIVND (reference sequence). This CDR3 is 11 amino acids long. The V gene lost 3 bases and the J gene lost 9 bases, with 8 bases spanning the gap. CDR3 sequence (DNA): TGTGCCAGTAGTATGGGGGAAAGCTACACCTTC. Amino acids: CASSMGESYTF.

This clonotype has only a few counts. The chain couples TRBV7-6 to TRBJ2-5; D remains ambiguous. The length of the CDR3 is 13 residues. Between the trimmed V and J ends, which lost 5 bases and 1 base, there was a span of 8 bases. Germline assignment: CDR1 SGHVS and CDR2 FNYEAQ. The CDR3 coding sequence is TGTGCCAGCAGCCACCCCCCCCAAGAGACCCAGTACTTC. Amino acids: CASSHPPQETQYF.

In its sample, this clonotype was seen many times. The V and J genes are TRBV7-6 and TRBJ2-1; D might be TRBD2 (7 bases). The CDR3 spans 14 residues. CDR1 and CDR2 from the germline V gene are SGHVS and FNYEAQ. Trimming pared 0 bases from V and 10 bases from J, leaving 13 bases between. The CDR3: CASSLAGGQEEQFF. CDR3 in DNA: TGTGCCAGCAGCTTAGCGGGGGGGCAAGAGGAGCAGTTCTTC. Combining the CDR3 with reference TRBV7-6 and TRBJ2-1 gives the whole variable domain GAGVSQSPRYKVTKRGQDVALRCDPISGHVSLYWYRQALGQGPEFLTYFNYEAQQDKSGLPNDRFSAERPEGSISTLTIQRTEQRDSAMYRCASSLAGGQEEQFFGPGTRLTVL.

The rearrangement uses TRBV7-3 and TRBJ2-3; 7 positions match TRBD1. This CDR3 has 13 amino acids. J was trimmed by 9 bases and V by 4 bases; bases with no gene match: 7. In germline, CDR1 is SGHTA, CDR2 FQGTGA. The CDR3 loop reads CASSSSQGLTQYF. The CDR3 coding sequence is TGTGCCAGCAGCTCATCACAGGGGTTGACGCAGTATTTT.

This clonotype was counted many times. V usage is TRBV6-1 and J usage is TRBJ1-1, with a weak D call TRBD1 (5 bases). The V end lost 7 bases, the J end lost 4 bases, and 16 bases lay between the germline ends. CDR3 length: 14 residues. From germline, CDR1 is MNHNS and CDR2 SASEGT. The CDR3 reads CASIGRDLPTEAFF. In nucleotides, the CDR3 is TGTGCCAGCATCGGTAGGGACTTGCCCACTGAAGCTTTCTTT.

This clonotype was found many times. The rearrangement uses TRBV15 and TRBJ2-2; 7 bases line up with TRBD1. The CDR3 length is 18 residues. Germline CDR1 reads LNHNV; CDR2 reads YYDKDF (reference sequence). Trimming at V came to 3 bases and at J to 0 bases, leaving 10 bases not matched to a gene. The CDR3 region is CATSSPDRVVANTGELFF. Written as DNA, the CDR3 is TGTGCCACCAGCAGCCCCGACAGGGTGGTTGCGAACACCGGGGAGCTGTTTTTT.

Turning to this clonotype: This may be a read error: a much more frequent sequence differs by one nucleotide. This chain links TRBV7-3 with TRBJ2-1; TRBD1 might be the D (5 bases). The CDR3 covers 14 residues. V was shortened by 5 bases and J by 6 bases, with 14 bases between the two germline ends. The germline V gene encodes CDR1 SGHTA and CDR2 FQGTGA. The CDR3 reads CASSPHSGSNEQFF. For the CDR3, the DNA is TGTGCCAGCAGCCCCCATTCAGGGTCCAATGAGCAGTTCTTC. The full variable domain, its missing parts supplied by reference TRBV7-3 and TRBJ2-1, is GAGVSQTPSNKVTEKGKYVELRCDPISGHTALYWYRQSLGQGPEFLIYFQGTGAADDSGLPNDRFFAVRPEGSVSTLKIQRTERGDSAVYLCASSPHSGSNEQFFGPGTRLTVL.

The rearrangement joins TRBV12-3 or TRBV12-4 to TRBJ1-1; tentative D call: TRBD1 (5 bases). The CDR3 is 17 residues long. The V and J ends lost 8 bases and 7 bases respectively, with 29 bases between them. In DNA form, the CDR3 reads TGTGCCAGCCGAACGGACAAGGAAATGGGTTTGGACATTGAAGCTTTCTTT. This gives the protein CASRTDKEMGLDIEAFF.

The chain carries TRBV4-1 and TRBJ2-1, with D uncertain. The CDR3 totals 16 residues. V gave up 2 bases and J gave up 6 bases, with 17 bases separating them. The germline gives CDR1 MGHRA, CDR2 YSYEKL. CDR3 residues: CASSQIGRAVGNEQFF. Here the CDR3 DNA reads TGCGCCAGCAGCCAAATAGGGCGCGCCGTGGGCAATGAGCAGTTCTTC.

This clonotype was counted only a few times. The rearrangement joins TRBV7-6 to TRBJ2-7; D assignment may be TRBD1 or TRBD2 (5 bases each). Trimming shortened V by 4 bases and J by 2 bases, and 18 bases separated the two germline ends. The CDR3 contains 16 residues. Germline CDR1 SGHVS, CDR2 FNYEAQ. In DNA, the CDR3 is TGTGCCAGCAGCTCCTTCCCGCAGGGACGGACCTACGAGCAGTACTTC. Protein sequence: CASSSFPQGRTYEQYF.

This clonotype was picked up many times. The chain carries TRBV12-5 and TRBJ2-1; 8 bases line up with TRBD2. Trimming removed 5 bases from V and 6 bases from J; junction bases left unmatched: 15. This CDR3 contains 17 residues. Germline assignment: CDR1 LGHNT and CDR2 FRNRAP. Here the CDR3 DNA reads TGTGCTAGTGGTCTCGGGGGTGGAGCGGGAGTAGGCAATGAGCAGTTCTTC. It encodes CASGLGGGAGVGNEQFF.

This clonotype came up many times. The J gene is TRBJ1-1, the V gene TRBV18; D ambiguous. Trimming stripped 0 bases from V and 2 bases from J, with 4 bases between. The germline V gene has CDR1 KGHSH and CDR2 LQKENI. There are 13 residues in the CDR3. DNA for the CDR3: TGTGCCAGCTCACCACCTACAAACACTGAAGCTTTCTTT. This encodes CASSPPTNTEAFF.

This clonotype has at least ten counts. The rearrangement links TRBV7-8 to TRBJ2-2, with 11 bases that match TRBD2. Per the germline V gene, CDR1 is SGHVS and CDR2 is FQNEAQ. The J segment lost 5 bases and the V segment lost 2 bases, leaving 4 bases of the junction unmatched. The CDR3 extends over 16 amino acids. CDR3 region: CASSLRGLAGTGELFF. CDR3 bases: TGTGCCAGCAGCTTAAGAGGACTAGCGGGTACCGGGGAGCTGTTTTTT.

This clonotype appeared a few times. The chain uses TRBV5-5 and TRBJ1-1, with D possibly being TRBD1 (5 bases). The CDR3 runs 15 residues. Germline V gene sequence: CDR1 SGHKS, CDR2 YYEKEE (reference sequence). The ends were cut back, 2 bases at V and 3 bases at J, with 14 bases in the middle. The CDR3 bases are TGTGCCAGCAGCTTTAGGCAGGGTGCGGACACTGAAGCTTTCTTT. Protein product: CASSFRQGADTEAFF.

The chain uses TRBV4-1 and TRBJ1-1; D is possibly TRBD1 (5 bases). The CDR3 length is 16 residues. Germline values: CDR1 MGHRA, CDR2 YSYEKL. V was pared by 3 bases and J by 2 bases, with 16 bases between. Written as DNA, the CDR3 is TGCGCCAGCAGCCACCCTGGGAGAAGGGGAAACACTGAAGCTTTCTTT. It translates to CASSHPGRRGNTEAFF.

At least ten counts were recorded for this clonotype. The V gene is TRBV27, the J gene TRBJ1-2, with D perhaps matching TRBD1 (5 bases). Germline-derived CDR1 and CDR2 are MNHEY and SMNVEV (reference sequence). V lost 2 bases and J lost 8, with 9 bases in between. This CDR3 comprises 12 residues. The CDR3 loop reads CASSLQGRGYTF. The CDR3 DNA sequence: TGTGCCAGCAGTTTACAGGGTAGGGGCTACACCTTC.

There are many counts of this clonotype. CDR3 amino acids: CASSPWGNQPQHF. CDR3 bases: TGCGCCAGCAGCCCATGGGGCAATCAGCCCCAGCATTTT. The chain links TRBV5-1 to TRBJ1-5; D gene unclear. This CDR3 region has 13 residues. Looked up from germline, CDR1 is SGHRS and CDR2 is YFSETQ. V dropped 4 bases and J dropped 2 bases, with 7 bases sitting between them.